This TCR beta chain was recorded in a study of cytomegalovirus exposure and HLA in healthy donors. CDR1 is SGHRS, CDR2 YFSETQ, per germline. The CDR3 is 15 residues long. Trimming at V came to 0 bases and at J to 5 bases, leaving 6 bases not matched to a gene. The PCR had 60 Vbeta and 13 Jbeta primers. Profiled with immunoSEQ multiplex PCR; TCRdb holds only in-frame clones, not every one. Of 90,000 to 100,000 clones listed, around 74% were seen once; the top ten hold about 6.6%. The sample was PBMCs. The TCR sequence derives from a man in his forties or fifties in good health and CMV-seropositive. This chain connects TRBV5-1 to TRBJ2-5; the match to TRBD2 covers 8 bases. The CDR3: CASSLGRGGLETQYF. CDR3 bases: TGCGCCAGCAGCTTGGGACGGGGGGGCCTGGAGACCCAGTACTTC.